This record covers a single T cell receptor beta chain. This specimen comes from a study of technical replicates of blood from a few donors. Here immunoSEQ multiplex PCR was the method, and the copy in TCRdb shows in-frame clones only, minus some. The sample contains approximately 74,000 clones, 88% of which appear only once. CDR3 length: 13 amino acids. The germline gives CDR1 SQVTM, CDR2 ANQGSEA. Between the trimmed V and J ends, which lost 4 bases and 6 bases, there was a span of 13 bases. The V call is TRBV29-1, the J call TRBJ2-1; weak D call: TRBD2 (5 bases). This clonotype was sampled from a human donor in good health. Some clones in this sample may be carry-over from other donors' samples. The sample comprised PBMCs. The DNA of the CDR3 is TGCAGCGTTGCGGTGGGAGCGTTCAATGAGCAGTTCTTC. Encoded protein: CSVAVGAFNEQFF.